This T cell receptor beta chain was obtained from a study of blood T cell repertoires in COVID-19. Looking at the study overall: Both acute and convalescent COVID-19 samples were obtained from the United States, Italy and Spain.

Original data processing: Estimation of nucleated cell counts relied on the amplification of reference gene primers. Sequencing used immunoSEQ multiplex PCR; TCRdb keeps in-frame clones, though not all of them. V and J calls and clone size follow that table, whereas D and trimming were derived from the DNA. The repertoire holds around 300,000 clones, with 85% to 90% as singletons. The germline V gene encodes CDR1 KGHDR and CDR2 SFDVKD. After removal of 7 bases from V and 7 bases from J, the junction contained 6 bases not matched to a gene. The CDR3 is made up of 15 amino acids. Enrolled through a virtual design, the participants were between 18 and 89 years of age and came from approximately 25 US areas.

The chain recombines TRBV24-1 with TRBJ1-4; 12 nucleotides agree with TRBD1. Input material: PBMCs or T cells enriched from blood (not recorded which). The sequence derives from a woman aged 18 to 35 who had recovered from COVID-19. The CDR3 here is CATSSGDRGREKLFF. The CDR3 DNA reads as TGTGCCACCAGCTCTGGGGACAGGGGGCGTGAAAAACTGTTTTTT.